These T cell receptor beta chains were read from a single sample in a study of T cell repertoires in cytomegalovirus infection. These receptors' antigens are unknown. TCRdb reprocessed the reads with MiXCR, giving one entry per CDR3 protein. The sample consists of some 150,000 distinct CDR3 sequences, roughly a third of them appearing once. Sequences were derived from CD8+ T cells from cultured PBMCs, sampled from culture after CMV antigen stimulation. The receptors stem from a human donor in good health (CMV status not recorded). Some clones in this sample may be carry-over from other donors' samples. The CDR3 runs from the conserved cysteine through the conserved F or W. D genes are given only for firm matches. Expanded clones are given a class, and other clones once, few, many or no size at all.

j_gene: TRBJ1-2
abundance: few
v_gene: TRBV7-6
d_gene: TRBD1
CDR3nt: TGTGCCAGCAGTCCGGACAGGACCTACTATGGCTACACCTTC
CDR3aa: CASSPDRTYYGYTF

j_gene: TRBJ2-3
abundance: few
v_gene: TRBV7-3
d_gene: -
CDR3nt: TGTGCCAGCAGCTCAGAATCTGGTACGCAGTATTTT
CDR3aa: CASSSESGTQYF

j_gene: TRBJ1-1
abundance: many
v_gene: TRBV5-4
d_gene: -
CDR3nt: TGTGCCAGCACCCGACAGGCGGTATGGGACACTGAAGCTTTCTTT
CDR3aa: CASTRQAVWDTEAFF

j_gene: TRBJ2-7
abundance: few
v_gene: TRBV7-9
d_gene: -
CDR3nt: TGTGCCAGCAGCTTCCACCGGGGGACCGATAGCTACGAGCAGTACTTC
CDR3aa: CASSFHRGTDSYEQYF

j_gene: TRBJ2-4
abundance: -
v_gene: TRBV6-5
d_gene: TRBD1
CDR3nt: TGTGCCAGCAGTCAGACCCCGCGACAGGGCCCAGGGAACATTCAGTACTTC
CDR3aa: CASSQTPRQGPGNIQYF

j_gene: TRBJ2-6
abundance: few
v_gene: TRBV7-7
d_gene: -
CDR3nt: TGTGCCAGCAGCCCTTGGCCTGTCGGAGGATACCTAACCTCTGGGGCCAACGTCCTGACTTTC
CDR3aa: CASSPWPVGGYLTSGANVLTF

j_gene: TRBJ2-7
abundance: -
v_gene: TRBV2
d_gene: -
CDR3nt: TGTGCCAGCAGTGAAAGGGGGGCGGTAAACTCCTACGAGCAGTACTTC
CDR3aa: CASSERGAVNSYEQYF

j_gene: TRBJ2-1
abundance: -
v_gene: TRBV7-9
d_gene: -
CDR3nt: TGTGCCAGCACCATGGTGAGGGGTTTCGATGAGCAGTTCTTC
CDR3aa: CASTMVRGFDEQFF

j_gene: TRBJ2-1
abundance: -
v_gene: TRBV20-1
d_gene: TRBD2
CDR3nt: TGCAGTGCTACACCGGGGGGGCAAAACAATGAGCAGTTCTTC
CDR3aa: CSATPGGQNNEQFF

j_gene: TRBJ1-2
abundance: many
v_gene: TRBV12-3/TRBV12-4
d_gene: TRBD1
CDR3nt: TGTGCCAGCAGCTTGGGACAGAACTATGGCTACACCTTC
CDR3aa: CASSLGQNYGYTF

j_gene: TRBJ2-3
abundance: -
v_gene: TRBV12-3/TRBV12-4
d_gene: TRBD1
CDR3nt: TGTGCCAGCAGTTGGACAGGGCAAGCAGATACGCAGTATTTT
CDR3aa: CASSWTGQADTQYF

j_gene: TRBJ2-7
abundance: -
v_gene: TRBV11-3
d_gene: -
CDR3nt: TGTGCCAGCAGCTCCGGGACGGCGAACTCCTACGAGCAGTACTTC
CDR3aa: CASSSGTANSYEQYF

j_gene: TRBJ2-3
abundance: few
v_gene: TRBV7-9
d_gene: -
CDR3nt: TGTGCCAGCAGCACCCTAGTCGGAGATACGCAGTATTTT
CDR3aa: CASSTLVGDTQYF

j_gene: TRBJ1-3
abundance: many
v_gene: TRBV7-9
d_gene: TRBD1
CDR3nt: TGTGCCAGCAGCCTCCTGACAGGGGGAAACACCATATATTTT
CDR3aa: CASSLLTGGNTIYF

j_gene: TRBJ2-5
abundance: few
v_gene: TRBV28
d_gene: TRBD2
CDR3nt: TGTGCCAGCAGCTCTGGACTAGAGCAACAAGAGACCCAGTACTTC
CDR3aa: CASSSGLEQQETQYF

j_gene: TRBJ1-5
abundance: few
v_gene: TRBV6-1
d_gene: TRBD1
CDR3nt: TGTGCCAGCAGTGGACCACCGGGACAGGGCAATCAGCCCCAGCATTTT
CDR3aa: CASSGPPGQGNQPQHF

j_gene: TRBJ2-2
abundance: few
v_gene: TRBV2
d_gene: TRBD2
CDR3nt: TGTGCCAGCAGTGAATTCCGGACTAGCGGGGGGAACACCGGGGAGCTGTTTTTT
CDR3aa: CASSEFRTSGGNTGELFF

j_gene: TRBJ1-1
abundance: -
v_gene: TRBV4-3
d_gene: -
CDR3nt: TGCGCCAGCAGCCAAGATCAATTGGACACTGAAGCTTTCTTT
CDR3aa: CASSQDQLDTEAFF

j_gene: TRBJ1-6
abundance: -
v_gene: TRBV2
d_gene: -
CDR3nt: TGTGCCAGCAGTGAAGCGACAGGCTATAATTCACCCCTCCACTTT
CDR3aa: CASSEATGYNSPLHF

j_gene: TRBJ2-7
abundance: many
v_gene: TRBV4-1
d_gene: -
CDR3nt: TGCGCCAGCAGCCAAGCGGGGGGCAGCTCCTACGAGCAGTACTTC
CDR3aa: CASSQAGGSSYEQYF

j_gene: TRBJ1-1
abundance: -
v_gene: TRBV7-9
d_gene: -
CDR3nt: TGTGCCAGCAGCCTTCCGTGGGCGACTGAAGCTTTCTTT
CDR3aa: CASSLPWATEAFF

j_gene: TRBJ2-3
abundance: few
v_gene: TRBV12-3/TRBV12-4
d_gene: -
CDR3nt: TGTGCCAGCAGTTTTGGGGAGATGGTCACAGATACGCAGTATTTT
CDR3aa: CASSFGEMVTDTQYF

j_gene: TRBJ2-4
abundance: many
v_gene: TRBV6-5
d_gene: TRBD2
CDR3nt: TGTGCCAGCAGTTACGGGGCGGGGGGAGCCAAAAACATTCAGTACTTC
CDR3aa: CASSYGAGGAKNIQYF

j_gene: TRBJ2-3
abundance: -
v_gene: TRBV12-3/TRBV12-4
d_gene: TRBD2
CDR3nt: TGTGCCAGCAGTTTCGGCTTGGGACTAGCGGGGGGCAAACGCACAGATACGCAGTATTTT
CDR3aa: CASSFGLGLAGGKRTDTQYF

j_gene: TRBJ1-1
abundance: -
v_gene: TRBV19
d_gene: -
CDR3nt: TGTGCCAGTAGTATCGGGAACGTCCACACTGAAGCTTTCTTT
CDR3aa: CASSIGNVHTEAFF

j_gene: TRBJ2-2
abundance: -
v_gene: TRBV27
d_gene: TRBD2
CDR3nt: TGTGCCAGCAGAGGGAGGGCCACCGGGGAGCTGTTTTTT
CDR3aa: CASRGRATGELFF

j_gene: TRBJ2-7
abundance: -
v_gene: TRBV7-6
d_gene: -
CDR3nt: TGTGCCAGCAGCTCGTTAGACAGGCCCTACGAGCAGTACTTC
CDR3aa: CASSSLDRPYEQYF

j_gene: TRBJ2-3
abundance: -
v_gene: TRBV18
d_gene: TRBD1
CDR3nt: TGTGCCAGCTCACCACGGACAGGGGAGGGGACAGATACGCAGTATTTT
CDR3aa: CASSPRTGEGTDTQYF

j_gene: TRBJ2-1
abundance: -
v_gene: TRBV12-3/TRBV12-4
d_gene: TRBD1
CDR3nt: TGTGCCAGCAGGTATCAGACAGGGGGCGGCAACCAAAATGAGCAGTTCTTC
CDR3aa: CASRYQTGGGNQNEQFF

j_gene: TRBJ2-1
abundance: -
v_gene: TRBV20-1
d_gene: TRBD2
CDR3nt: TGCAGTGCTAGAGATGGGGCGGGGGGGCATTATGAGCAGTTCTTC
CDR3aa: CSARDGAGGHYEQFF

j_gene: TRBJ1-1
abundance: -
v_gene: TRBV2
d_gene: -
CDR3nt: TGTGCCAGCAGTGGGGGGGACGCTGAAGCTTTCTTT
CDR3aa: CASSGGDAEAFF

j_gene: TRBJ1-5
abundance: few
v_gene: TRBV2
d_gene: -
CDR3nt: TGTGCCAGCAGTGACCCGGGAGGGGATCAGCCCCAGCATTTT
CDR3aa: CASSDPGGDQPQHF

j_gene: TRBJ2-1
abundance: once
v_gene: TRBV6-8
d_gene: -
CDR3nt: TGTGCCTACAGTGCCACAGAGGGGGATGAGCAGTTCTTC
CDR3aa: CAYSATEGDEQFF

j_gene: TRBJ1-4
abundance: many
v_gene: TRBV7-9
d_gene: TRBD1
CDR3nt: TGTGCCAGCAGTCCCGTGACAGGGGCTTATGAAAAACTGTTTTTT
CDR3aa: CASSPVTGAYEKLFF

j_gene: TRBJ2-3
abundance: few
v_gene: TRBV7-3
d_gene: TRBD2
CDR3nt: TGTGCCAGCAGCTTCTTGACTAGCGGGGGTAGTACAGATACGCAGTATTTT
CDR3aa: CASSFLTSGGSTDTQYF

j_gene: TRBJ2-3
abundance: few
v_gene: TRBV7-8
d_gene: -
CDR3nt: TGTGCCAGCAGCTTGAAGGGACTCGGGGCTTTCACAGATACGCAGTATTTT
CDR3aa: CASSLKGLGAFTDTQYF

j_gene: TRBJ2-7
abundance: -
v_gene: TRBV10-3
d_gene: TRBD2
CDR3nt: TGTGCCATCAGTCCCACCTTTGGCGGGGGAACCTACGAGCAGTACTTC
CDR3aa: CAISPTFGGGTYEQYF

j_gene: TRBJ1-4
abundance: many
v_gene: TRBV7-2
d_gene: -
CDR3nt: TGTGCCAGCAGCCCCCGTCGAGGGTTTAATGAAAAACTGTTTTTT
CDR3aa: CASSPRRGFNEKLFF

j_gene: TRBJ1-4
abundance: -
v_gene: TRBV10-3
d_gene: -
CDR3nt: TGTGCCATCAGTGATTTGTGGGGAACTAATGAAAAACTGTTTTTT
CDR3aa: CAISDLWGTNEKLFF

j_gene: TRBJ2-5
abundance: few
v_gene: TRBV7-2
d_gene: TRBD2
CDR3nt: TGTGCCAGCAGCCTTAACGGGGGGGCCGGGCAAGAGACCCAGTACTTC
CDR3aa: CASSLNGGAGQETQYF

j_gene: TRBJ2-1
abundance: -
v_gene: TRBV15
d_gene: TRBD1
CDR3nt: TGTGCCACCAGCAGAGATGTAAAGGGGGCCCCCTACAATGAGCAGTTCTTC
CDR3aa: CATSRDVKGAPYNEQFF

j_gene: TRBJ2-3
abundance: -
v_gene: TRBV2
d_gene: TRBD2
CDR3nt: TGTGCCAGCAGTGAACCCAGCGGGGGGGACACAGATACGCAGTATTTT
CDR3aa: CASSEPSGGDTDTQYF

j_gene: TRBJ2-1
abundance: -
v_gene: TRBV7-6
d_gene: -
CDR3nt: TGTGCCAGCAGCTTGGTCGGGCCAAACAATGAGCAGTTCTTC
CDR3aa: CASSLVGPNNEQFF

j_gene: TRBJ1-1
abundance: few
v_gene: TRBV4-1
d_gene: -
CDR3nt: TGCGCCAGCAGCCAACGGGGCCCACTCAGGGATATGAACACTGAAGCTTTCTTT
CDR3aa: CASSQRGPLRDMNTEAFF

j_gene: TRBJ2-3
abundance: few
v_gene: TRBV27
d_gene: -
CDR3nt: TGTGCCAGCCCGTGGGGACCCACCTTTAGCACAGATACGCAGTATTTT
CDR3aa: CASPWGPTFSTDTQYF

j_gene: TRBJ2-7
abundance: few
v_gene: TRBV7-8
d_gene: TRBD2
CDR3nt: TGTGCCAGCAGCTTCCTCGACCGGGCGGGGGACGAGCAGTACTTC
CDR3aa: CASSFLDRAGDEQYF

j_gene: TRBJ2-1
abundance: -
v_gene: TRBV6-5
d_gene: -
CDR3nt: TGTGCCAGCACCGGGACACGGACCTACAATGAGCAGTTCTTC
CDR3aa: CASTGTRTYNEQFF

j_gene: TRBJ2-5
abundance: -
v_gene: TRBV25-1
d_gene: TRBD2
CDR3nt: TGTGCCAGCAGTAGAGGGACTAGTTCCGAGACCCAGTACTTC
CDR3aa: CASSRGTSSETQYF

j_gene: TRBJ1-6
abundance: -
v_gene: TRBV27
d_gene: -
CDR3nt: TGTGCCAGCAGTCCCCCGGCCTATAATTCACCCCTCCACTTT
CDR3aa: CASSPPAYNSPLHF

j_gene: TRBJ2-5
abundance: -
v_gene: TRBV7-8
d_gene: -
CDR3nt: TGTGCCAGCAGCTTAGCAGCTAGCGCTGAGACCCAGTACTTC
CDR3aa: CASSLAASAETQYF

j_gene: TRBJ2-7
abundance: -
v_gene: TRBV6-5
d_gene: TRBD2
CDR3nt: TGTGCCAGCAGCCCGGGACTAGTTGCCGAGCAGTACTTC
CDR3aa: CASSPGLVAEQYF